The 14 T cell receptor beta chains in this list originate from one sample, sequenced in a study of post-analysis software for immune sequencing data. Study outcomes and limitations: TRBV5-6, TRBV5-1 and TRBV20-1 were among several TRBV segments more frequent in patients than controls.

Unique-molecular-identifier-tagged TCR beta cDNA libraries were used. TCRdb called the PCR reads again in MiXCR, with one record for every CDR3 protein. The sample holds about 400,000 distinct CDR3 sequences, roughly 38% seen once. Antigens of these TCRs are unknown. Specimen: blood. All receptors come from a girl aged 10 to 17 with multiple sclerosis.

The table lists this clonotype with a few counts. The rearrangement uses TRBV20-1 and TRBJ2-7; 8 bases match TRBD1. The CDR3 runs to 15 residues. Germline CDR1 DFQATT, CDR2 SNEGSKA (reference sequence). Trimming removed 0 bases from V and 4 bases from J; junction bases left unmatched: 8. CDR3 nucleotides: TGCAGTGCTAGAGATCCGACAGGGGATTTGTACGAGCAGTACTTC. Translation gives CSARDPTGDLYEQYF.

The rearrangement joins TRBV20-1 to TRBJ2-3, with D possibly TRBD2 on 6 matching bases. The CDR3 extends over 14 amino acids. V was shortened by 3 bases and J by 1 base, with 11 bases between the two germline ends. From germline, CDR1 is DFQATT and CDR2 SNEGSKA (reference sequence). CDR3 sequence: CSARGRGRTDTQYF. The CDR3 region has the DNA TGCAGTGCTAGGGGGCGGGGTCGCACAGATACGCAGTATTTT.

The gene calls are TRBV9 and TRBJ2-7; the match to TRBD1 covers 7 bases. V dropped 3 bases and J dropped 1; count of bases not matched to a gene: 7. Germline lookup yields CDR1 SGDLS and CDR2 YYNGEE. This CDR3 is 15 amino acids long. The CDR3, as DNA: TGTGCCAGCAGCGCCACGGGACAGTCTTCCTACGAGCAGTACTTC. It is translated as CASSATGQSSYEQYF.

The chain combines TRBV7-3 with TRBJ2-3, with D hard to call. This CDR3 spans 13 amino acids. V was shortened by 5 bases and J by 5 bases, with 11 bases between the two germline ends. CDR1 is SGHTA, CDR2 FQGTGA, per germline. The CDR3 DNA follows: TGTGCCAGCAGCGCGGCGCCCGGAGATACGCAGTATTTT. Its translation is CASSAAPGDTQYF. The whole variable domain, remainder taken from reference TRBV7-3 and TRBJ2-3, is GAGVSQTPSNKVTEKGKYVELRCDPISGHTALYWYRQSLGQGPEFLIYFQGTGAADDSGLPNDRFFAVRPEGSVSTLKIQRTERGDSAVYLCASSAAPGDTQYFGPGTRLTVL.

CDR3 region: CASSLSRTDTQYF. DNA for the CDR3: TGTGCCAGCAGTTTATCTCGCACAGATACGCAGTATTTT. The chain couples TRBV12-3 or TRBV12-4 to TRBJ2-3, with D unclear. CDR3 size: 13 residues. V was pared by 2 bases and J by 1 base, with 4 bases between.

This chain uses TRBV7-3 with TRBJ1-6; 7 nucleotides match TRBD1. The CDR3 sequence is 13 residues long. In germline, CDR1 is SGHTA, CDR2 FQGTGA. With 5 bases clipped from V and 7 bases from J, the junction kept 2 bases outside the gene matches. Written as DNA, the CDR3 is TGTGCCAGCAGCCAGGACAGGAATTCACCCCTCCACTTT. This codes for CASSQDRNSPLHF.

This chain joins TRBV20-1 and TRBJ2-5, with TRBD2 matching over 7 bases. CDR1 DFQATT and CDR2 SNEGSKA come from the germline V gene (reference sequence). Unmatched junction bases numbered 10, after V lost 4 bases and J lost 5 bases. This CDR3 has 14 residues. The CDR3 nucleotides read TGCAGTGCTACCAGCGGGGAGTCGGGGGAGACCCAGTACTTC. Translating it yields CSATSGESGETQYF.

This chain links TRBV12-3 or TRBV12-4 with TRBJ1-2, with 8 positions matching TRBD1. The CDR3 has 15 amino acids. V lost 4 bases and J lost 7; bases outside the gene matches: 11. In nucleotides, the CDR3 is TGTGCCAGCAGTTATGGCGCGACAGGGGTAGGTGGCTACACCTTC. Residues: CASSYGATGVGGYTF.

This chain joins TRBV7-2 and TRBJ2-3; D is possibly TRBD1 (6 bases). Trimming removed 3 bases from V and 2 bases from J, with 12 bases in between. This CDR3 is 15 amino acids long. The germline gives CDR1 SGHTA, CDR2 FQGNSA. The CDR3 loop is CASSFSGHFTDTQYF. In DNA, the CDR3 is TGTGCCAGCAGCTTTTCGGGACATTTCACAGATACGCAGTATTTT.

This rearrangement joins TRBV29-1 to TRBJ1-3, with a tentative D call TRBD1 (6 bases). V was cut by 7 bases and J by 2 bases, with 12 bases left in between. This CDR3 contains 13 residues. Per germline, CDR1 SQVTM and CDR2 ANQGSEA. CDR3 DNA: TGCAGCGGAAGGACAGACCCTGGAAACACCATATATTTT. This sequence encodes CSGRTDPGNTIYF.

In its sample, this clonotype was seen a few times. This chain uses TRBV27 with TRBJ2-6; D is unresolved. CDR3 size: 14 residues. Germline V lookup: CDR1 MNHEY, CDR2 SMNVEV (reference sequence). Trimming took off 4 bases at V and 0 bases at J, with 4 bases between the two ends. The CDR3 sequence is CASSSHSGANVLTF. The CDR3 DNA is TGTGCCAGCAGTTCCCACTCTGGGGCCAACGTCCTGACTTTC.

Concerning this clonotype: Relative to the germline gene, one junction end is altered; a read error may explain this. The chain links TRBV7-7 to TRBJ2-3; possible D gene TRBD2, 7 bases. Germline-derived CDR1 and CDR2 are SSHAT and FNYEAQ (reference sequence). This CDR3 is 15 amino acids long. The CDR3 DNA is TGTGCTAGCAGCCCCGGGGGGCCCCAGGCAGATACGCAGTATTTT. It is translated as CASSPGGPQADTQYF. Based on the CDR3 plus reference TRBV7-7 and TRBJ2-3, the full variable domain is GAGVSQSPRYKVTKRGQDVTLRCDPISSHATLYWYQQALGQGPEFLTYFNYEAQPDKSGLPSDRFSAERPEGSISTLTIQRTEQRDSAMYRCASSPGGPQADTQYFGPGTRLTVL.

This clonotype was observed a few times. The chain links TRBV6-6 to TRBJ2-6; a possible D gene is TRBD1 (5 bases). V lost 2 bases and J lost 1, with 9 bases in between. In germline, CDR1 is MNHNY, CDR2 SVGAGI (reference sequence). The CDR3 is made up of 16 amino acids. The CDR3 loop is CASSYSRTSGANVLTF. CDR3 bases: TGTGCCAGCAGTTACAGTAGGACATCTGGGGCCAACGTCCTGACTTTC.

The chain recombines TRBV12-3 or TRBV12-4 with TRBJ2-6; D perhaps matches TRBD1 (5 bases). V dropped 3 bases and J dropped 0 bases, with 21 bases sitting between them. The CDR3 is made up of 20 amino acids. The CDR3 DNA reads as TGTGCCAGCAGTTTCGCCCATCAGGGTTCCCTTGTCTCTGGGGCCAACGTCCTGACTTTC. Translation: CASSFAHQGSLVSGANVLTF.